Presented here are 10 T cell receptor beta chains from one specimen sequenced in a study of blood T cell repertoires in COVID-19. Only in-frame clones appear in the TCRdb table, and some are missing; sequencing was by immunoSEQ multiplex PCR. The sample holds 300,000 to 400,000 clones, approximately 90% seen once. The material sequenced was PBMCs or T cells enriched from blood (not recorded which). The receptors derive from a man aged 18 to 29 who had recovered from COVID-19.

The CDR3 DNA reads as TGTGCCAGCAGCTTAGGTACTCAGCGGGCGGATGAAGCTTTCTTT. Translated, it gives CASSLGTQRADEAFF. This chain joins TRBV7-9 and TRBJ1-1, with D unresolved. Germline V gene sequence: CDR1 SEHNR, CDR2 FQNEAQ (reference sequence). V lost 1 base, J lost 7 bases, and 16 bases lay in between. CDR3 length: 15 residues.

The V call is TRBV29-1, the J call TRBJ1-6, with TRBD1 matching 12 bases. The length of the CDR3 is 14 residues. With 7 bases clipped from V and 9 bases from J, the junction kept 7 bases outside the gene matches. CDR1 is SQVTM, CDR2 ANQGSEA, per germline. The CDR3 here is CSAERDRGRSPLHF. The DNA of the CDR3 is TGCAGCGCTGAGCGGGACAGGGGGCGTTCACCCCTCCACTTT.

CDR3 DNA: TGTGCCAGCAGCTTCGGGACAGGGCCTGGCTACACCTTC. Its translation: CASSFGTGPGYTF. The chain uses TRBV7-9 and TRBJ1-2; 9 bases agree with TRBD1. Trimming took 3 bases from V and 7 from J; bases not matched to a gene: 3. The V gene's germline CDR1 is SEHNR and CDR2 FQNEAQ (reference sequence). This CDR3 is built from 13 residues.

The CDR3 DNA reads TGTGCCAGCAGTTGGGCGGGTAGCACAGATACGCAGTATTTT. Translation gives CASSWAGSTDTQYF. This chain connects TRBV27 to TRBJ2-3; D possibly corresponds to TRBD2 (5 bases). V was clipped by 4 bases and J by 0 bases, with 8 bases between them. The CDR3 covers 14 residues. From germline, CDR1 is MNHEY and CDR2 SMNVEV (reference sequence).

This chain joins TRBV5-5 and TRBJ2-1, with a tentative D call TRBD2 (6 bases). V was shortened by 4 bases and J by 6 bases, with 14 bases between the two germline ends. The CDR3 covers 14 residues. CDR1 and CDR2 (germline): SGHKS, YYEKEE (reference sequence). CDR3 coding DNA: TGTGCCAGCAGCCTGACTAGGGACTCCAATGAGCAGTTCTTC. Translated, it gives CASSLTRDSNEQFF.

The chain employs TRBV6-6 and TRBJ2-7; 9 bases line up with TRBD1. Germline values: CDR1 MNHNY, CDR2 SVGAGI (reference sequence). J lost 6 bases, V lost 5 bases, and 11 bases had no gene match. The CDR3 has 15 residues. CDR3 in amino acids: CASSAWDREIREQYF. The DNA for the CDR3 is TGTGCCAGCAGTGCCTGGGACAGGGAAATCCGCGAGCAGTACTTC.

This rearrangement joins TRBV4-2 to TRBJ1-6; tentatively, D is TRBD1 (6 bases). This CDR3 has 15 residues. V was trimmed by 0 bases and J by 12 bases, leaving 15 bases between them. Per germline, CDR1 LGHNA and CDR2 YNFKEQ. The CDR3 coding sequence is TGTGCCAGCAGCCAAGAGACGAGGAGGGGGGGACCCCTCCACTTT. Amino acids: CASSQETRRGGPLHF.

This chain's CDR3 is CASSLGTDTGELFF. The CDR3 DNA reads TGCGCCAGCAGCTTGGGAACGGACACCGGGGAGCTGTTTTTT. V gene TRBV5-1 combines with J gene TRBJ2-2; no clear D gene. Germline lookup yields CDR1 SGHRS and CDR2 YFSETQ. The CDR3 extends over 14 amino acids. Trimming shortened V by 0 bases and J by 3 bases, and 6 bases separated the two germline ends. Full variable domain (rest looked up from reference TRBV5-1 and TRBJ2-2): KAGVTQTPRYLIKTRGQQVTLSCSPISGHRSVSWYQQTPGQGLQFLFEYFSETQRNKGNFPGRFSGRQFSNSRSEMNVSTLELGDSALYLCASSLGTDTGELFFGEGSRLTVL.

This chain links TRBV28 with TRBJ1-2; tentatively, D is TRBD1 (5 bases). Between the trimmed V and J ends, which lost 6 bases and 1 base, there was a span of 9 bases. This CDR3 has 13 amino acids. Germline values: CDR1 MDHEN, CDR2 SYDVKM. This chain's CDR3 is CASRTDSNYGYTF. The CDR3 DNA follows: TGTGCCAGCAGGACCGACAGTAACTATGGCTACACCTTC.

This clone was detected once. The chain combines TRBV19 with TRBJ1-2; D is uncertain. This CDR3 is built from 15 residues. Trimming left V 5 bases short and J 4 bases short, with 17 bases between. CDR1 is LNHDA and CDR2 is SQIVND in the germline V gene (reference sequence). CDR3 region: CASSPFGGGGYGYTF. The CDR3 bases are TGTGCCAGTAGTCCCTTTGGAGGCGGCGGCTATGGCTACACCTTC.